A selection of T cell receptor beta chains follows, all from one sample in a study of OX40 agonist ivuxolimab in advanced cancers. Sequencing was performed with immunoSEQ multiplex PCR; in TCRdb, only in-frame clones are kept and a portion is missing. Among some 44,000 clones listed, 86% were seen once. The sample here was CD4+ or CD8+ T cells sorted from blood, taken in a trial of the OX40 agonist ivuxolimab. These TCRs come from an adult with an advanced solid tumor such as melanoma, head and neck, liver or kidney cancer. CDR3s include the opening cysteine and the closing phenylalanine or tryptophan.

TRBV19,TRBJ1-5,CASSTLSKFEPQHF
TRBV4-1,TRBJ2-7,CASSQGRASYEQYF
TRBV30,TRBJ2-7,CAWSVGGAYEQYF
TRBV5-4,TRBJ1-2,CASSWTGDYGYTF
TRBV7-9,TRBJ2-3,CASSEVSGGPLDTQYF
TRBV19,TRBJ2-7,CASSTLGTRLRQQYF
TRBV11-2,TRBJ1-5,CASSFGFRQPQHF
TRBV2,TRBJ2-2,CASSLGPLSTNTGELFF
TRBV4-1,TRBJ2-2,CASSQDRASGTGELFF
TRBV7-9,TRBJ1-1,CASSLVPQGPEAFF
TRBV5-4,TRBJ2-6,CASSSGQGAAGANVLTF
TRBV20-1,TRBJ1-2,CSATPDYGYTF
TRBV6-4,TRBJ2-2,CASSDSGQPGELFF
TRBV7-3,TRBJ2-1,CASSLTGLAGGPDNEQFF
TRBV18,TRBJ2-2,CASSPQGGTNTGELFF
TRBV6-5,TRBJ2-2,CASSYSQGGELFF